The 27 T cell receptor beta chains reported below all come from one sample, sequenced in a study of CD8 T cells in ankylosing spondylitis. General study findings and limits: Roughly 8 highly homologous variants formed a TCR beta motif that appeared characteristic of ankylosing spondylitis blood.

TCRdb reprocessed the 5' RACE reads via MiXCR and lists one record per CDR3 protein. The profile shows more than 100,000 distinct CDR3 sequences, 15% to 20% of them singletons. Their cognate antigens are unknown. The sample was blood, either unsorted or a sorted T cell fraction (not recorded which). These receptors were taken from a male donor with ankylosing spondylitis.

This clonotype was counted between two and nine times. V gene TRBV6-5 combines with J gene TRBJ1-1; D unresolved. Trimming pared 2 bases from V and 1 base from J, leaving 11 bases between. Germline CDR1 is MNHEY and CDR2 is SVGAGI. CDR3 length equals 15 residues. This CDR3 reads CASSYDTFTNTEAFF. CDR3 sequence (DNA): TGTGCCAGCAGTTACGACACCTTTACGAACACTGAAGCTTTCTTT.

This chain connects TRBV29-1 to TRBJ2-1; D is unresolved. The CDR3 has 10 amino acids. The germline gives CDR1 SQVTM, CDR2 ANQGSEA. The V end was cut by 3 bases, the J end by 7 bases, with 4 bases between. The CDR3, as DNA: TGCAGCGTTGATTGGAATGAGCAGTTCTTC. Its translation: CSVDWNEQFF.

The chain joins TRBV5-1 to TRBJ2-3; no definite D call. Looked up from germline, CDR1 is SGHRS and CDR2 is YFSETQ. Trimming took off 1 base at V and 2 bases at J, with 11 bases between the two ends. There are 15 residues in the CDR3. DNA for the CDR3: TGCGCCAGCAGCTTGAAGATAAAGATCACAGATACGCAGTATTTT. Its protein is CASSLKIKITDTQYF.

This clonotype has a handful of counts. The DNA of the CDR3 is TGTGCCAGCAGGGTGGGGGAGAGCCTGAACACCGGGGAGCTGTTTTTT. Translating gives CASRVGESLNTGELFF. The rearrangement links TRBV7-9 to TRBJ2-2; the D gene could be TRBD1 or TRBD2 (5 bases each). Trimming shortened V by 6 bases and J by 1 base, and 15 bases separated the two germline ends. Germline values: CDR1 SEHNR, CDR2 FQNEAQ (reference sequence). This CDR3 comprises 16 residues.

The rearrangement uses TRBV20-1 and TRBJ1-1; D remains ambiguous. Germline CDR1 and CDR2: DFQATT and SNEGSKA (reference sequence). Trimming shortened V by 0 bases and J by 5 bases, and 13 bases separated the two germline ends. This CDR3 contains 14 residues. CDR3 region: CSARDLSWSTEAFF. The CDR3 nucleotides read TGCAGTGCTAGAGATCTATCTTGGTCGACTGAAGCTTTCTTT.

The chain joins TRBV4-1 to TRBJ1-5, with 9 bases aligning to TRBD1. V dropped 5 bases and J dropped 4; count of bases not matched to a gene: 3. Per the germline V gene, CDR1 is MGHRA and CDR2 is YSYEKL. The CDR3 loop spans 14 amino acids. The DNA for the CDR3 is TGCGCCAGCAGCAGTGGACAGGGGAATCAGCCCCAGCATTTT. The encoded protein is CASSSGQGNQPQHF.

This clonotype was recorded many times. The chain carries TRBV12-3 or TRBV12-4 and TRBJ2-7, with 7 bases fitting TRBD1. Germline trimming cut 4 bases from V and 5 bases from J; bases unmatched to any gene: 5. The CDR3 contains 13 residues. CDR3 amino acids: CASSSTGSDEQYF. In DNA, the CDR3 is TGTGCCAGCAGTTCGACAGGGTCGGACGAGCAGTACTTC.

The chain is built from TRBV5-1 and TRBJ2-1, with D tentatively TRBD2 (5 bases). With 3 bases removed from V and 6 bases from J, the gap between germline ends came to 16 bases. Germline loops: CDR1 SGHRS, CDR2 YFSETQ. The CDR3 is made up of 15 amino acids. The CDR3 loop is CASSWTGLTPNEQFF. CDR3 nucleotides: TGCGCCAGCAGCTGGACTGGCCTTACCCCCAATGAGCAGTTCTTC.

This clonotype has more than one count but fewer than ten. The rearrangement uses TRBV9 and TRBJ2-1; D is ambiguous. V lost 6 bases and J lost 9, with 13 bases in between. The CDR3 spans 12 residues. Germline V gives CDR1 SGDLS, CDR2 YYNGEE. DNA of the CDR3: TGTGCCAGCAACATACCTCCAGGTGAGCAGTTCTTC. It yields the protein CASNIPPGEQFF.

The genes are TRBV27 and TRBJ1-4, with D perhaps TRBD1 (5 bases). Germline V gene lookup returns CDR1 MNHEY and CDR2 SMNVEV (reference sequence). V gave up 2 bases and J gave up 3 bases, with 13 bases separating them. The CDR3 covers 16 residues. The CDR3 sequence is CASSLTGLGANEKLFF. CDR3 nucleotides: TGTGCCAGCAGTTTAACGGGACTTGGGGCTAATGAAAAACTGTTTTTT.

This clonotype has just a few counts. The V and J genes are TRBV28 and TRBJ2-5; tentative D call: TRBD2 (6 bases). Trimming removed 10 bases at V and 5 bases at J, with 17 bases between. The germline V gene has CDR1 MDHEN and CDR2 SYDVKM. The CDR3 totals 13 residues. CDR3: CATTGTRGETQYF. CDR3 coding DNA: TGTGCCACCACCGGGACCCGGGGGGAGACCCAGTACTTC.

The table lists this clonotype with many counts. This chain uses TRBV7-9 with TRBJ2-1, with 11 nucleotides matching TRBD2. V shed 2 bases and J 5 bases; nucleotides not matched to a gene: 8. Germline V lookup: CDR1 SEHNR, CDR2 FQNEAQ (reference sequence). CDR3 length equals 17 residues. The CDR3 reads CASSLTRLAGKDNEQFF. The CDR3 coding sequence is TGTGCCAGCAGCTTAACCCGACTAGCGGGAAAAGACAATGAGCAGTTCTTC.

The chain is built from TRBV9 and TRBJ2-7; D gene ambiguous. The CDR3 loop spans 14 amino acids. Germline loops: CDR1 SGDLS, CDR2 YYNGEE. Trimming removed 0 bases from V and 1 base from J, with 8 bases in between. The CDR3: CASSVAFGSYEQYF. The CDR3 nucleotides are TGTGCCAGCAGCGTAGCTTTCGGTTCCTACGAGCAGTACTTC.

The genes are TRBV27 and TRBJ2-2, with 8 bases lining up with TRBD1. Germline CDR1 reads MNHEY; CDR2 reads SMNVEV (reference sequence). The CDR3 contains 15 residues. V lost 5 bases to trimming and J lost 6 bases; unmatched junction nucleotides: 8. CDR3 nucleotides: TGTGCCAGCAGTACAAACAGGGGGTTTGCCGGGGAGCTGTTTTTT. Translated: CASSTNRGFAGELFF.

This sequence joins TRBV2 and TRBJ2-3; D is uncertain. Germline V gene sequence: CDR1 SNHLY, CDR2 FYNNEI. The CDR3 runs 10 residues. The CDR3 DNA follows: TGTGTTACAGCATTAAATACGCAGTATTTT. Its protein product is CVTALNTQYF.

V is TRBV29-1 and J is TRBJ2-1, with 8 bases identical to TRBD2. The germline V gene has CDR1 SQVTM and CDR2 ANQGSEA. Trimming removed 4 bases from V and 0 bases from J; junction bases left unmatched: 8. This CDR3 contains 16 residues. DNA of the CDR3: TGCAGCGTTGTCAGACTAGCGAGAGCCTCCTACAATGAGCAGTTCTTC. Translation: CSVVRLARASYNEQFF.

The chain joins TRBV5-1 to TRBJ2-1; D may be TRBD2 (6 bases). V dropped 0 bases and J dropped 4 bases, with 14 bases sitting between them. The CDR3 length is 16 residues. Germline CDR1 SGHRS, CDR2 YFSETQ. The CDR3 spells CASSLASAGSYNEQFF. Written as DNA, the CDR3 is TGCGCCAGCAGCTTGGCCTCTGCGGGATCTTACAATGAGCAGTTCTTC.

The rearrangement uses TRBV6-2 or TRBV6-3 and TRBJ2-1, with 7 bases lining up with TRBD2. The CDR3 extends over 17 amino acids. V was clipped by 7 bases and J by 2 bases; unmatched bases: 14. Germline-derived CDR1 and CDR2 are MNHEY and SVGEGT. The CDR3 DNA reads TGTGCCAGCAAATCAGGGAAGGATAGCGGGCCCTACAATGAGCAGTTCTTC. It yields the protein CASKSGKDSGPYNEQFF.

This clonotype occurred many times. DNA of the CDR3: TGTGCCAGCGGTTGGGCAGGTTCCGCCAAAGCCTATGGCTACACCTTC. This codes for CASGWAGSAKAYGYTF. This chain connects TRBV5-6 to TRBJ1-2; D remains unclear. CDR3 length equals 16 residues. Trimming shortened V by 7 bases and J by 4 bases, and 23 bases separated the two germline ends. Germline V gene data show CDR1 as SGHDT and CDR2 as YYEEEE.

V and J are TRBV9 and TRBJ1-3; TRBD1 matches at 8 bases. Germline V CDR1 and CDR2: SGDLS, YYNGEE. The CDR3 totals 14 residues. With 3 bases clipped from V and 3 bases from J, the junction kept 2 bases outside the gene matches. The CDR3 bases are TGTGCCAGCAGCGAAACAGGGGGTGGAAACACCATATATTTT. Protein sequence: CASSETGGGNTIYF.

This clonotype was seen at least ten times. This chain joins TRBV7-9 and TRBJ2-1; 12 bases match TRBD2. Trimming took 5 bases from V and 5 from J; bases not matched to a gene: 7. The germline V gene has CDR1 SEHNR and CDR2 FQNEAQ (reference sequence). The CDR3 is 16 residues long. CDR3 DNA: TGTGCCAGCAGCCCCCTGGGACTAGCGGGCCACAATGAGCAGTTCTTC. Protein product: CASSPLGLAGHNEQFF.

This clonotype was detected many times. This chain connects TRBV5-1 to TRBJ1-5; maybe TRBD1 (6 bases). CDR1 and CDR2 from the germline V gene are SGHRS and YFSETQ. V dropped 0 bases and J dropped 7 bases, with 14 bases sitting between them. CDR3 length: 15 residues. This chain's CDR3 is CASSLAGQQTQPQHF. Written as DNA, the CDR3 is TGCGCCAGCAGCTTGGCTGGACAGCAAACACAGCCCCAGCATTTT. Complete variable domain (other parts from reference TRBV5-1 and TRBJ1-5): KAGVTQTPRYLIKTRGQQVTLSCSPISGHRSVSWYQQTPGQGLQFLFEYFSETQRNKGNFPGRFSGRQFSNSRSEMNVSTLELGDSALYLCASSLAGQQTQPQHFGDGTRLSIL.

This clonotype was recorded at least ten times. J is TRBJ2-1 and V is TRBV27; 14 nucleotides align to TRBD2. V lost 7 bases, J lost 7 bases, and 3 bases stayed unmatched. Per germline, CDR1 MNHEY and CDR2 SMNVEV (reference sequence). The CDR3 totals 14 residues. CDR3 amino acids: CASTWTSGRNEQFF. The CDR3, as DNA: TGTGCCAGCACTTGGACTAGCGGGAGGAATGAGCAGTTCTTC.

This clonotype was observed a handful of times. The DNA for the CDR3 is TGTGCCAGCAGCTTAGAGTTGGGACAGAGATACGAGCAGTACTTC. Protein product: CASSLELGQRYEQYF. The chain links TRBV7-9 to TRBJ2-7; 7 nucleotides align to TRBD1. The CDR3 extends over 15 amino acids. Germline V lookup: CDR1 SEHNR, CDR2 FQNEAQ (reference sequence). J was trimmed by 4 bases and V by 1 base; bases with no gene match: 7.

V is TRBV12-5 and J is TRBJ2-3; the D gene is possibly TRBD2 (5 bases). The V gene's germline CDR1 is LGHNT and CDR2 FRNRAP. With 6 bases removed from V and 0 bases from J, the gap between germline ends came to 16 bases. CDR3 length: 16 residues. For the CDR3, the DNA is TGTGCTAGTGGACCCGGGGTGTTCGTTAGCACAGATACGCAGTATTTT. This encodes CASGPGVFVSTDTQYF.

J is TRBJ2-1 and V is TRBV7-8; 10 bases align to TRBD1. The V and J ends lost 5 bases and 2 bases, in that order; junction bases with no gene match: 6. CDR3 length equals 16 residues. The germline gives CDR1 SGHVS, CDR2 FQNEAQ. The CDR3 reads CASSVYGQGAYNEQFF. CDR3 DNA sequence: TGTGCCAGCAGCGTTTATGGACAGGGGGCCTACAATGAGCAGTTCTTC. The whole variable domain, remainder taken from reference TRBV7-8 and TRBJ2-1, is GAGVSQSPRYKVAKRGQDVALRCDPISGHVSLFWYQQALGQGPEFLTYFQNEAQLDKSGLPSDRFFAERPEGSVSTLKIQRTQQEDSAVYLCASSVYGQGAYNEQFFGPGTRLTVL.

As DNA, the CDR3 is TGCGCCAGCAGCCAAGAAAGACTAGCGGGGTACAATGAGCAGTTCTTC. The encoded protein is CASSQERLAGYNEQFF. The genes are TRBV4-3 and TRBJ2-1, with 11 bases that match TRBD2. The CDR3 runs 16 residues. With 0 bases clipped from V and 4 bases from J, the junction kept 2 bases outside the gene matches. Germline assignment: CDR1 LGHNA and CDR2 YSLEER.